This is a list of T cell receptor beta chains from one sample in a study of beta chain features in type 1 diabetes. This table comes from immunoSEQ multiplex PCR, and its TCRdb copy is limited to in-frame clones, with some not included. This table has about 280,000 clones, about 15% appearing once. Sample: naive CD4+ T cells from blood. The receptors shown here come from a young man with type 1 diabetes. The CDR3 runs from the conserved cysteine through the conserved F or W. The order of the fields is V gene, clone size, D gene, J gene, CDR3 DNA, CDR3 protein. D genes are given only for firm matches. Not every row has a clone size; where given, it reads once, few, many or a size class.

V: TRBV11-2
size: few
D: TRBD1
J: TRBJ2-6
DNA: TGTGCCAGCAGCTCTCCCCGGGACAGGGGCTCTGGGGCCAACGTCCTGACTTTC
CDR3: CASSSPRDRGSGANVLTF

V: TRBV6-5
size: -
D: -
J: TRBJ1-2
DNA: TGTGCCAGCAGTTACAGGCCTGAGGCTAACTATGGCTACACCTTC
CDR3: CASSYRPEANYGYTF

V: TRBV9
size: few
D: TRBD1
J: TRBJ1-2
DNA: TGTGCCAGCGGGAGCTACAGGGGGCATGGCTACACCTTC
CDR3: CASGSYRGHGYTF

V: TRBV28
size: -
D: -
J: TRBJ2-1
DNA: TGTGCCAGCACCCTTCCCGCGGCGCCCTACAATGAGCAGTTCTTC
CDR3: CASTLPAAPYNEQFF

V: TRBV6-5
size: few
D: TRBD1
J: TRBJ2-5
DNA: TGTGCCAGCAGGATGACAGGGGGAGGTGGGACCCAGTACTTC
CDR3: CASRMTGGGGTQYF

V: TRBV5-4
size: few
D: TRBD1
J: TRBJ1-1
DNA: TGTGCCAGCAGCTCCGCCACGGGACAGTTATACACTGAAGCTTTCTTT
CDR3: CASSSATGQLYTEAFF

V: TRBV4-1
size: few
D: TRBD1
J: TRBJ1-6
DNA: TGCGCCAGCAGCCAAGGGACAGGCTCGGGGTACCCCCTCCACTTT
CDR3: CASSQGTGSGYPLHF

V: TRBV2
size: -
D: -
J: TRBJ2-5
DNA: TGTGCCAGCAGTGGACAGACACAAGAGACCCAGTACTTC
CDR3: CASSGQTQETQYF

V: TRBV5-1
size: -
D: TRBD2
J: TRBJ2-3
DNA: TGCGCCAGCAGCTTCCCCACTAGCGCCTCCACAGATACGCAGTATTTT
CDR3: CASSFPTSASTDTQYF

V: TRBV6-6
size: -
D: -
J: TRBJ1-2
DNA: TGTGCCAGCACCCCCGCGGCTAACTATGGCTACACCTTC
CDR3: CASTPAANYGYTF

V: TRBV5-1
size: -
D: -
J: TRBJ2-1
DNA: TGCGCCAGCAGCCAGGGGGGAACGCTGGGAAATGAGCAGTTCTTC
CDR3: CASSQGGTLGNEQFF

V: TRBV30
size: -
D: -
J: TRBJ2-1
DNA: TGTGCCTGGCTAAAAAAGGCGGCCCACAATGAGCAGTTCTTC
CDR3: CAWLKKAAHNEQFF

V: TRBV5-4
size: few
D: -
J: TRBJ2-3
DNA: TGTGCCAGCAGCTTGGACAGCAAAAGCACAGATACGCAGTATTTT
CDR3: CASSLDSKSTDTQYF

V: TRBV6-6
size: few
D: TRBD2
J: TRBJ2-1
DNA: TGTGCCAGCAGTGGCGGGACTAGCGGTTACAATGAGCAGTTCTTC
CDR3: CASSGGTSGYNEQFF

V: TRBV19
size: -
D: -
J: TRBJ2-2
DNA: TGTGCCAGTACCCCTTTAGCTTCGGGGGTCTTGAACACCGGGGAGCTGTTTTTT
CDR3: CASTPLASGVLNTGELFF

V: TRBV29-1
size: few
D: TRBD1
J: TRBJ2-5
DNA: TGCAGCGCTCCAATTGTGGACAGGGGGAGAGAGACCCAGTACTTC
CDR3: CSAPIVDRGRETQYF

V: TRBV29-1
size: -
D: TRBD2
J: TRBJ2-1
DNA: TGCAGCGTCGCTAGACTAGCGGGAGGGGGCTCCTACAATGAGCAGTTCTTC
CDR3: CSVARLAGGGSYNEQFF

V: TRBV30
size: few
D: TRBD2
J: TRBJ2-2
DNA: TGTGCCTGGAGCCTTGGATGGACTAGCGGATCCACCGGGGAGCTGTTTTTT
CDR3: CAWSLGWTSGSTGELFF

V: TRBV27
size: -
D: TRBD2
J: TRBJ2-1
DNA: TGTGCCAGCAGTCCCTGGGGACTAGCGGGGGACAATGAGCAGTTCTTC
CDR3: CASSPWGLAGDNEQFF

V: TRBV5-1
size: -
D: -
J: TRBJ2-5
DNA: TGCGCCAGCAGCCCTTACCAAGAGACCCAGTACTTC
CDR3: CASSPYQETQYF

V: TRBV15
size: -
D: TRBD1
J: TRBJ1-1
DNA: TGTGCCACCAGCAGGATCCGGGACAGGGGCTCGGAAGCTTTCTTT
CDR3: CATSRIRDRGSEAFF

V: TRBV7-2
size: -
D: TRBD1
J: TRBJ2-2
DNA: TGTGCCGGCGGACAGGGGGCCGGGGAGCTGTTTTTT
CDR3: CAGGQGAGELFF

V: TRBV6-1
size: -
D: -
J: TRBJ2-7
DNA: TGTGCCAGCAGTACCCGGGGTAGCGGCATCTACGAGCAGTACTTC
CDR3: CASSTRGSGIYEQYF

V: TRBV21-1
size: once
D: -
J: TRBJ2-1
DNA: TGTGCCAGCAGCAAAGAGGGGACTAGTTGCAATGAGCAGTTCTTC
CDR3: CASSKEGTSCNEQFF

V: TRBV18
size: -
D: TRBD1
J: TRBJ2-5
DNA: TGTGCCAGCTCACTACAGGGGCAAGAGACCCAGTACTTC
CDR3: CASSLQGQETQYF

V: TRBV19
size: -
D: -
J: TRBJ1-2
DNA: TGTGCCAGTAGTCCAGCTGGGCCTTATGGCTACACCTTC
CDR3: CASSPAGPYGYTF

V: TRBV19
size: -
D: TRBD2
J: TRBJ2-7
DNA: TGTGCCAGTGCCCTCTCTAGCGGGAGATTATACGAGCAGTACTTC
CDR3: CASALSSGRLYEQYF

V: TRBV5-1
size: few
D: TRBD1
J: TRBJ2-3
DNA: TGCGCCAGCAGCCTGCCTCAGGGGGCTACAGATACGCAGTATTTT
CDR3: CASSLPQGATDTQYF

V: TRBV29-1
size: few
D: -
J: TRBJ2-5
DNA: TGCAGCGGGAGATGGGACACGGCAAAAGAGACCCAGTACTTC
CDR3: CSGRWDTAKETQYF

V: TRBV19
size: -
D: TRBD2
J: TRBJ2-5
DNA: TGTGCCAGTAGTACCGGGACTAGCCGGGAGACCCAGTACTTC
CDR3: CASSTGTSRETQYF

V: TRBV5-1
size: -
D: TRBD1
J: TRBJ2-4
DNA: TGCGCCAGCAGCAAAACTCAGGGGGAACACATTCAGTACTTC
CDR3: CASSKTQGEHIQYF

V: TRBV19
size: -
D: -
J: TRBJ2-2
DNA: TGTGCCAGTAGTGCCCAGGGTGGCGGGGAGCTGTTTTTT
CDR3: CASSAQGGGELFF

V: TRBV30
size: -
D: TRBD2
J: TRBJ2-1
DNA: TGTGCCTGGAGTTCACGGGGGGGCTACAATGAGCAGTTCTTC
CDR3: CAWSSRGGYNEQFF

V: TRBV5-1
size: -
D: -
J: TRBJ2-7
DNA: TGCGCCAGCAGCTTGAACGGGTTCAGCTACGAGCAGTACTTC
CDR3: CASSLNGFSYEQYF

V: TRBV5-1
size: few
D: TRBD2
J: TRBJ2-7
DNA: TGCGCCAGCAGCTGGCCGGGACTAGACGAGCAGTACTTC
CDR3: CASSWPGLDEQYF

V: TRBV9
size: -
D: -
J: TRBJ1-1
DNA: TGTGCCAGCAGCGTCAACAGGAACACTGAAGCTTTCTTT
CDR3: CASSVNRNTEAFF

V: TRBV11-2
size: -
D: -
J: TRBJ2-3
DNA: TGTGCCAGCAGCGGAGGGACGAGGGCCAATACGCAGTATTTT
CDR3: CASSGGTRANTQYF

V: TRBV30
size: few
D: -
J: TRBJ2-5
DNA: TGTGCCTGGAGTGAATGGCCCAGGGAGACCCAGTACTTC
CDR3: CAWSEWPRETQYF

V: TRBV5-1
size: -
D: -
J: TRBJ2-1
DNA: TGCGCCAGCAGCAGCGAAATCTCCTACAATGAGCAGTTCTTC
CDR3: CASSSEISYNEQFF

V: TRBV29-1
size: -
D: -
J: TRBJ2-3
DNA: TGCAGCGCCCGGGGGAGCATCACAGATACGCAGTATTTT
CDR3: CSARGSITDTQYF

V: TRBV18
size: -
D: -
J: TRBJ2-7
DNA: TGTGCCAGCTCATTTTCGGACAGACCCTACGAGCAGTACTTC
CDR3: CASSFSDRPYEQYF

V: TRBV28
size: -
D: -
J: TRBJ2-3
DNA: TGTGCCAGCAGTTTCCGCGGCGGCGGCACAGATACGCAGTATTTT
CDR3: CASSFRGGGTDTQYF

V: TRBV15
size: -
D: -
J: TRBJ2-7
DNA: TGTGCCACCAGCAGAGATGTCGGAGGGCGCATATACGAGCAGTACTTC
CDR3: CATSRDVGGRIYEQYF

V: TRBV5-4
size: -
D: -
J: TRBJ2-5
DNA: TGTGCCAGCAGCTTGACGGGGGTAACGTACCAAGAGACCCAGTACTTC
CDR3: CASSLTGVTYQETQYF

V: TRBV19
size: -
D: -
J: TRBJ2-2
DNA: TGTGCCAGTAGTGGAGGCAACACCGGGGAGCTGTTTTTT
CDR3: CASSGGNTGELFF

V: TRBV9
size: -
D: TRBD1
J: TRBJ1-5
DNA: TGTGCCAGCAGCGCCGACAGGGGGGGTCTTGGTCAGCCCCAGCATTTT
CDR3: CASSADRGGLGQPQHF

V: TRBV5-4
size: few
D: TRBD1
J: TRBJ1-2
DNA: TGTGCCAGCAGCTTGGCCCCGGGACAGTGGAACTATGGCTACACCTTC
CDR3: CASSLAPGQWNYGYTF

V: TRBV6-5
size: -
D: -
J: TRBJ1-2
DNA: TGTGCCAGCAGTTATAGGGGAGGGAGCGGCTACACCTTC
CDR3: CASSYRGGSGYTF

V: TRBV29-1
size: -
D: -
J: TRBJ2-1
DNA: TGCAGCGTTAAAAAGGGGTTGACTGAGCAGTTCTTC
CDR3: CSVKKGLTEQFF

V: TRBV2
size: -
D: -
J: TRBJ2-5
DNA: TGTGCCAGCAGTGGTCAGGCGTGGGCCCAAGAGACCCAGTACTTC
CDR3: CASSGQAWAQETQYF